The 18 T cell receptor beta chains below all came from one sample that was sequenced in a study of shared clonotypes between healthy human individuals. Using immunoSEQ multiplex PCR, the repertoire was profiled, and TCRdb retains in-frame clones only, with some absent. The sample includes fewer than 650,000 clones, 76% of them seen just once. The source material was PBMCs. The receptors originated from a woman aged 40 to 55 in good health. Some clones in this sample may be carry-over from other donors' samples.

The V and J genes are TRBV6-1 and TRBJ2-3; 7 bases are shared with TRBD1. The CDR3 is made up of 14 amino acids. Trimming took 6 bases from V and 2 from J; bases not matched to a gene: 5. In germline, CDR1 is MNHNS, CDR2 SASEGT. CDR3 protein: CASRKGQITDTQYF. DNA of the CDR3: TGTGCCAGCAGGAAGGGACAGATCACAGATACGCAGTATTTT.

The chain couples TRBV6-6 to TRBJ2-1; TRBD2 matches 9 bases. Germline V CDR1 and CDR2: MNHNY, SVGAGI (reference sequence). The CDR3 is made up of 16 amino acids. V shed 2 bases and J 12 bases; nucleotides not matched to a gene: 14. The CDR3 here is CASSYPGTSTEPRQFF. The CDR3 region has the DNA TGTGCCAGCAGTTACCCCGGGACTAGCACCGAACCCCGGCAGTTCTTC.

The chain links TRBV28 to TRBJ2-7; a possible D gene is TRBD2 (6 bases). CDR1 MDHEN and CDR2 SYDVKM come from the germline V gene. Trimming took 3 bases from V and 5 from J, leaving 14 bases between them. The CDR3 runs to 14 residues. The CDR3 coding sequence is TGTGCCAGCAGTTTTGGGGCCTGGGGGGACGAGCAGTACTTC. It encodes CASSFGAWGDEQYF.

On this clone itself: With a much larger clone just one base away, this may be a read error. The chain has TRBV7-3 and TRBJ2-1; 9 bases match TRBD2. J gave up 5 bases and V 5 bases, and 4 bases lay outside the gene matches. There are 14 residues in the CDR3. Looked up from germline, CDR1 is SGHTA and CDR2 is FQGTGA. CDR3 DNA sequence: TGTGCCAGCAGCCCCGGGACTAGCAACAATGAGCAGTTCTTC. Translated: CASSPGTSNNEQFF. Filled out from reference TRBV7-3 and TRBJ2-1, the complete variable domain reads GAGVSQTPSNKVTEKGKYVELRCDPISGHTALYWYRQSLGQGPEFLIYFQGTGAADDSGLPNDRFFAVRPEGSVSTLKIQRTERGDSAVYLCASSPGTSNNEQFFGPGTRLTVL.

CDR3 nucleotide sequence: TGTGCCTGGAGTGTACGGGGACAGAAGCTAGCCAAAAACATTCAGTACTTC. This encodes CAWSVRGQKLAKNIQYF. This chain connects TRBV30 to TRBJ2-4, with 7 bases matching TRBD1. The germline CDR1 and CDR2 sequences are GTSNPN and SVGIG (reference sequence). This CDR3 spans 17 amino acids. V was clipped by 0 bases and J by 0 bases; unmatched bases: 8.

V usage is TRBV6-5 and J usage is TRBJ2-1; D possibly corresponds to TRBD1 (6 bases). CDR1 is MNHEY and CDR2 is SVGAGI in the germline V gene. Between the trimmed V and J ends, which lost 7 bases and 4 bases, there was a span of 17 bases. The CDR3 runs to 15 residues. CDR3 region: CASNQQGLGYNEQFF. The CDR3 region has the DNA TGTGCCAGCAACCAACAGGGATTGGGGTACAATGAGCAGTTCTTC.

This clone occurred a few times. The chain joins TRBV25-1 to TRBJ1-2; 8 bases are shared with TRBD1. Trimming removed 4 bases from V and 5 bases from J; junction bases left unmatched: 3. The CDR3 sequence is 13 residues long. CDR1 is MGHDK and CDR2 is SYGVNS in the germline V gene. The CDR3 bases are TGTGCCAGCAGTGGACAGGGGTGGTATGGCTACACCTTC. This translates into CASSGQGWYGYTF.

In this sample, this clone turned up once. The chain combines TRBV7-2 with TRBJ2-2; tentatively, D is TRBD1 (5 bases). Germline V gene lookup returns CDR1 SGHTA and CDR2 FQGNSA. Trimming pared 1 base from V and 5 bases from J, leaving 11 bases between. The CDR3 is 15 residues long. CDR3 sequence (DNA): TGTGCCAGCAGCTTAGGCCCCAGGGATACCGGGGAGCTGTTTTTT. This sequence encodes CASSLGPRDTGELFF.

This chain connects TRBV2 to TRBJ1-5; TRBD1 matches at 7 bases. From germline, CDR1 is SNHLY and CDR2 FYNNEI. V lost 1 base, J lost 7 bases, and 7 bases stayed unmatched. The CDR3 loop spans 15 amino acids. CDR3 sequence reads: CASSEGHRGFQPQHF. In DNA form, the CDR3 reads TGTGCCAGCAGTGAAGGGCACAGGGGCTTCCAGCCCCAGCATTTT. The full variable domain, with the rest looked up from reference TRBV2 and TRBJ1-5, is EPEVTQTPSHQVTQMGQEVILRCVPISNHLYFYWYRQILGQKVEFLVSFYNNEISEKSEIFDDQFSVERPDGSNFTLKIRSTKLEDSAMYFCASSEGHRGFQPQHFGDGTRLSIL.

The rearrangement uses TRBV11-2 and TRBJ2-7; D may be TRBD1 (5 bases). The CDR3 is made up of 15 amino acids. Looked up from germline, CDR1 is SGHAT and CDR2 is FQNNGV. Trimming took 5 bases from V and 7 from J, leaving 21 bases between them. The CDR3 loop is CASSNIPGALGEQYF. CDR3 nucleotide sequence: TGTGCCAGCAGCAACATTCCTGGGGCGTTGGGAGAGCAGTACTTC.

In this sample, this clone turned up many times. The same CDR3 is also encoded by other DNA sequences in this sample. The chain has TRBV6-4 and TRBJ2-7; 9 bases line up with TRBD2. The CDR3 is 15 amino acids. Losses at the gene ends were 4 bases for V and 5 bases for J; bases not matched to a gene: 9. Germline V gene lookup returns CDR1 MRHNA and CDR2 SNTAGT. The CDR3 here is CASSAVLAGVDEQYF. The CDR3 DNA reads as TGTGCCAGCAGTGCGGTATTAGCGGGAGTTGACGAGCAGTACTTC.

Written as DNA, the CDR3 is TGTGCCAGCTCACGAAACCAGGGCGGGCGGAACACTGAAGCTTTCTTT. This sequence encodes CASSRNQGGRNTEAFF. The chain combines TRBV18 with TRBJ1-1, with D possibly TRBD1 on 5 matching bases. CDR1 KGHSH and CDR2 LQKENI come from the germline V gene. V was trimmed by 4 bases and J by 1 base, leaving 16 bases between them. The CDR3 loop spans 16 amino acids.

Worth noting for this clone: Other DNA sequences from this sample encode an identical CDR3 as well. This chain uses TRBV5-4 with TRBJ1-5; 7 bases align to TRBD1. The CDR3 runs to 14 residues. CDR1 is SGHNT, CDR2 YYREEE, per germline (reference sequence). Germline trimming cut 0 bases from V and 4 bases from J; bases unmatched to any gene: 1. Written as DNA, the CDR3 is TGTGCCAGCAGCTTGGACAGGGGAAATCAGCCCCAGCATTTT. Translating it yields CASSLDRGNQPQHF. The whole variable domain, remainder taken from reference TRBV5-4 and TRBJ1-5, is ETGVTQSPTHLIKTRGQQVTLRCSSQSGHNTVSWYQQALGQGPQFIFQYYREEENGRGNFPPRFSGLQFPNYSSELNVNALELDDSALYLCASSLDRGNQPQHFGDGTRLSIL.

V is TRBV5-4 and J is TRBJ2-1; 10 nucleotides match TRBD2. Germline V gives CDR1 SGHNT, CDR2 YYREEE (reference sequence). The junction had 1 base not matched to a gene; V was cut back by 1 base and J by 3 bases. CDR3 size: 15 residues. CDR3 sequence (DNA): TGTGCCAGCAGCTTGACTAGCGGGATCTACAATGAGCAGTTCTTC. Translating gives CASSLTSGIYNEQFF.

This clone was recorded many times. Other DNA sequences within the sample encode an identical CDR3. The chain uses TRBV9 and TRBJ1-2, with D unclear. CDR1 is SGDLS, CDR2 YYNGEE, per germline. This CDR3 spans 13 amino acids. Deletions cut 0 bases from V and 3 bases from J, with 6 bases between. This chain's CDR3 is CASSVGSYYGYTF. The CDR3 bases are TGTGCCAGCAGCGTAGGGTCCTACTATGGCTACACCTTC.

The J gene is TRBJ1-2, the V gene TRBV28; unclear D gene. In germline, CDR1 is MDHEN, CDR2 SYDVKM. CDR3 length equals 13 residues. V was pared by 2 bases and J by 3 bases, with 7 bases between. The CDR3, as DNA: TGTGCCAGCAGTTTAATGCGGGACTATGGCTACACCTTC. As protein: CASSLMRDYGYTF.

The chain combines TRBV18 with TRBJ1-5; 7 nucleotides agree with TRBD1. The CDR3 loop spans 17 amino acids. Germline values: CDR1 KGHSH, CDR2 LQKENI. V was clipped by 3 bases and J by 6 bases; unmatched bases: 14. The CDR3 region has the DNA TGTGCCAGCTCACCGACGGCAGGGGGGAATGGCGGTCAGCCCCAGCATTTT. This sequence encodes CASSPTAGGNGGQPQHF.

J is TRBJ2-7 and V is TRBV5-1; TRBD2 matches at 7 bases. Germline trimming cut 1 base from V and 1 base from J; bases unmatched to any gene: 2. From germline, CDR1 is SGHRS and CDR2 YFSETQ. CDR3 length equals 14 residues. CDR3 DNA: TGCGCCAGCAGCTTGACTAGCGAGTCCTACGAGCAGTACTTC. This encodes CASSLTSESYEQYF.